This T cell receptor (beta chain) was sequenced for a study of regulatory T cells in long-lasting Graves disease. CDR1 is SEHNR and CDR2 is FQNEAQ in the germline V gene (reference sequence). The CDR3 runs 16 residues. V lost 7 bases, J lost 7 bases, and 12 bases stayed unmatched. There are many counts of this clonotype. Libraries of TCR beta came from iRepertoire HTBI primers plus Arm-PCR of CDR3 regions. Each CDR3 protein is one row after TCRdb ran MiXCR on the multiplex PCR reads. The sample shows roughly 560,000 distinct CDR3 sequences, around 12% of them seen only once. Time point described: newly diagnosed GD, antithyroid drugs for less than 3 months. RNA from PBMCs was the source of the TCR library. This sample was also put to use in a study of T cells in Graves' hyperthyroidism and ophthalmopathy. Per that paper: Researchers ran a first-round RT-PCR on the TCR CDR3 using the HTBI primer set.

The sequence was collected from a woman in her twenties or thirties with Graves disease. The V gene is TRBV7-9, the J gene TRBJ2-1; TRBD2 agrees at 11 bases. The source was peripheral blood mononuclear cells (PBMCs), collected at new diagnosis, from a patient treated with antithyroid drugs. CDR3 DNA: TGTGCCAGCATCTACCTGGCTAGCGGGAGGATTAATGAGCAGTTCTTC. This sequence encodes CASIYLASGRINEQFF. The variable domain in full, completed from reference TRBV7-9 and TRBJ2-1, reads DTGVSQNPRHKITKRGQNVTFRCDPISEHNRLYWYRQTLGQGPEFLTYFQNEAQLEKSRLLSDRFSAERPKGSFSTLEIQRTEQGDSAMYLCASIYLASGRINEQFFGPGTRLTVL.